The rows below give T cell receptor beta chains drawn from one sample of a study of molecular identifiers for immune sequencing clone quantification. MiXCR, applied by TCRdb to the PCR reads, yields one record per CDR3 protein. The sample holds 550,000 to 750,000 distinct CDR3 sequences; around 20% are singletons and the top ten take 0.85%. The sample comprised naive CD8+ T cells from blood, with Jurkat cell RNA spiked in. All receptors derive from a human donor in good health. Some libraries in this study had Jurkat cell RNA spiked in. Both conserved end residues are trimmed from each CDR3. Size is omitted from some rows. Given values are once, few, many or a class for expanded clones.

length: 13; V: TRBV7-9; size: NA; CDR3: ASSLAEGSSYEQY
length: 10; V: TRBV20-1; size: many; CDR3: SARDAPAEQY
length: 14; V: TRBV4-1; size: many; CDR3: ASSRTLAGGGDTQY
length: 15; V: TRBV20-1; size: many; CDR3: SARDSLLAATRDTQY
length: 14; V: TRBV4-3; size: few; CDR3: ASSQDTDPTYNEQF
length: 12; V: TRBV4-3; size: many; CDR3: ASSHLTGSNEQF
length: 11; V: TRBV5-1; size: many; CDR3: ASSLTVNNEQF
length: 12; V: TRBV7-9; size: NA; CDR3: ASSFDSVGSPLH
length: 11; V: TRBV20-1; size: few; CDR3: SAKDRGRYEQY
length: 12; V: TRBV6-2/TRBV6-3; size: few; CDR3: ASSFGTGSNEQF
length: 11; V: TRBV14; size: many; CDR3: ASSQYKTDTQY
length: 15; V: TRBV14; size: many; CDR3: ASSQDLVKSNTGELF
length: 13; V: TRBV4-3; size: NA; CDR3: TSSPGTSALYEQY
length: 10; V: TRBV3-1; size: many; CDR3: ASSQDMADKY
length: 14; V: TRBV11-2; size: few; CDR3: ASSSAGQESNYGYT
length: 8; V: TRBV28; size: many; CDR3: ASSRHEQY
length: 9; V: TRBV28; size: NA; CDR3: APPSTDTQY
length: 12; V: TRBV12-3/TRBV12-4; size: NA; CDR3: ASTYTGRGTEAF
length: 11; V: TRBV27; size: few; CDR3: ASSPDVGAEAF
length: 12; V: TRBV10-3; size: few; CDR3: AISEGRDSYEQY
length: 10; V: TRBV20-1; size: many; CDR3: SARDEGGSQY
length: 11; V: TRBV20-1; size: many; CDR3: SASDRGDYEQY
length: 14; V: TRBV4-1; size: NA; CDR3: ASSTPPGAVKETQY
length: 13; V: TRBV5-6; size: NA; CDR3: ASSLAGQGGYGYT
length: 15; V: TRBV6-5; size: NA; CDR3: ASRTGPLAGANNEQF
length: 11; V: TRBV6-6; size: many; CDR3: ASSYTSAYEQY
length: 14; V: TRBV7-3; size: once; CDR3: ASSLTAGGNTGGLF
length: 13; V: TRBV29-1; size: many; CDR3: SATALGARPYEQY
length: 14; V: TRBV7-2; size: many; CDR3: ASSLPLAGGPDEQF
length: 13; V: TRBV7-9; size: many; CDR3: ASSPDTSTNEKLF
length: 11; V: TRBV6-5; size: many; CDR3: ASSFSPGQPQH
length: 16; V: TRBV5-1; size: NA; CDR3: ASSLVGVGAGLLNEQF
length: 14; V: TRBV7-9; size: many; CDR3: ASSPQNPGPQETQY
length: 14; V: TRBV4-3; size: few; CDR3: ASSQAAIGIPYEQY
length: 11; V: TRBV6-5; size: many; CDR3: ASSALGAYEQY